These T cell receptor beta chains were read from a single sample in a study of shared clonotypes between healthy human individuals. Libraries were prepared by immunoSEQ multiplex PCR; TCRdb keeps only in-frame clonotypes and omits some of them. The table shows 1,100,000 or so clones, with 75% to 80% occurring only once. Specimen: memory CD4+ T cells from PBMCs. The receptor source for this set is a man aged 18 to 29 in good health. Some clones in this sample may be carry-over from other donors' samples. The CDR3 runs from the conserved cysteine through the conserved F or W. For some rows the clone size is stated as once, few or many, or as a class when expanded; others skip it.

abundance: -; j_gene: TRBJ2-7; v_gene: TRBV18; CDR3aa: CASSPSPLVEQYF
abundance: -; j_gene: TRBJ2-7; v_gene: TRBV14; CDR3aa: CASSPIWAYEQYF
abundance: few; j_gene: TRBJ2-5; v_gene: TRBV5-1; CDR3aa: CASSQTGNIGETQYF
abundance: -; j_gene: TRBJ1-1; v_gene: TRBV21-1; CDR3aa: CASSGLTGKDTEAFF
abundance: once; j_gene: TRBJ1-4; v_gene: TRBV11-3; CDR3aa: CASSLTWPGEKLFF
abundance: -; j_gene: TRBJ2-7; v_gene: TRBV14; CDR3aa: CASSQDTGLDFEQYF
abundance: -; j_gene: TRBJ1-5; v_gene: TRBV6-4; CDR3aa: CASSDRTGGNQPQHF
abundance: -; j_gene: TRBJ2-4; v_gene: TRBV4-2; CDR3aa: CASSQDWSSENIQYF
abundance: -; j_gene: TRBJ2-3; v_gene: TRBV7-3; CDR3aa: CASSPRGSSTDTQYF
abundance: -; j_gene: TRBJ1-5; v_gene: TRBV7-8; CDR3aa: CASSLTNQPQHF
abundance: few; j_gene: TRBJ1-5; v_gene: TRBV4-2; CDR3aa: CASSQDLGRNQPQHF
abundance: -; j_gene: TRBJ2-7; v_gene: TRBV28; CDR3aa: CASRRHTGQGFPYEQYF
abundance: -; j_gene: TRBJ2-1; v_gene: TRBV5-1; CDR3aa: CASSLGAGVGNEQFF
abundance: few; j_gene: TRBJ1-2; v_gene: TRBV27; CDR3aa: CATSYRAGYGYTF
abundance: -; j_gene: TRBJ1-2; v_gene: TRBV10-3; CDR3aa: CAISKDRRGSLGGDYGYTF
abundance: -; j_gene: TRBJ2-1; v_gene: TRBV6-5; CDR3aa: CASSYPRPSYNEQFF
abundance: once; j_gene: TRBJ2-7; v_gene: TRBV7-9; CDR3aa: CASSRTGTSGTYEQYF
abundance: -; j_gene: TRBJ2-1; v_gene: TRBV10-3; CDR3aa: CAISAVTPQGEQFF
abundance: few; j_gene: TRBJ2-3; v_gene: TRBV29-1; CDR3aa: CSVVSSGRGADTQYF
abundance: -; j_gene: TRBJ1-5; v_gene: TRBV19; CDR3aa: CASSITRSNQPQHF
abundance: -; j_gene: TRBJ2-1; v_gene: TRBV11-3; CDR3aa: CASSLAASGLRDEQFF
abundance: -; j_gene: TRBJ2-1; v_gene: TRBV6-1; CDR3aa: CASSAGQGLGNEQFF
abundance: -; j_gene: TRBJ1-1; v_gene: TRBV7-9; CDR3aa: CASSLRAGLSDTEAFF
abundance: once; j_gene: TRBJ1-1; v_gene: TRBV6-4; CDR3aa: CASSALGNTEAFF
abundance: many; j_gene: TRBJ2-5; v_gene: TRBV5-1; CDR3aa: CASSFVGRETQYF
abundance: -; j_gene: TRBJ2-1; v_gene: TRBV11-3; CDR3aa: CASSFRPVGNEQFF
abundance: -; j_gene: TRBJ2-3; v_gene: TRBV4-3; CDR3aa: CASSQIGTSTDTQYF
abundance: -; j_gene: TRBJ1-2; v_gene: TRBV5-1; CDR3aa: CASSLDTYGYTF
abundance: -; j_gene: TRBJ2-5; v_gene: TRBV2; CDR3aa: CASSGGGTQYF
abundance: -; j_gene: TRBJ2-3; v_gene: TRBV5-1; CDR3aa: CASSLGGITDTQYF
abundance: -; j_gene: TRBJ1-4; v_gene: TRBV15; CDR3aa: CATSRGNAEKLFF
abundance: few; j_gene: TRBJ2-1; v_gene: TRBV7-8; CDR3aa: CASSLQGAGAEQFF
abundance: -; j_gene: TRBJ2-7; v_gene: TRBV30; CDR3aa: CAWSAAQYYEQYF
abundance: -; j_gene: TRBJ2-3; v_gene: TRBV9; CDR3aa: CASSASGTSTDTQYF
abundance: -; j_gene: TRBJ1-4; v_gene: TRBV15; CDR3aa: CATSRGRNEKLFF
abundance: -; j_gene: TRBJ2-5; v_gene: TRBV7-2; CDR3aa: CASSLAAGEWETQYF
abundance: -; j_gene: TRBJ2-3; v_gene: TRBV18; CDR3aa: CASSTLAGVSDTQYF
abundance: -; j_gene: TRBJ2-3; v_gene: TRBV28; CDR3aa: CASSKGTAGDTQYF
abundance: -; j_gene: TRBJ2-5; v_gene: TRBV5-1; CDR3aa: CASSLAGLAGGGETQYF
abundance: -; j_gene: TRBJ2-1; v_gene: TRBV15; CDR3aa: CATSRDSPSDEQFF
abundance: -; j_gene: TRBJ2-3; v_gene: TRBV6-1; CDR3aa: CASSVEDSTDTQYF
abundance: -; j_gene: TRBJ1-5; v_gene: TRBV19; CDR3aa: CASTWTRNSNQPQHF
abundance: -; j_gene: TRBJ1-6; v_gene: TRBV4-3; CDR3aa: CASSQEQGAKSPLHF
abundance: -; j_gene: TRBJ1-4; v_gene: TRBV5-1; CDR3aa: CASSEGLTNEKLFF
abundance: -; j_gene: TRBJ2-5; v_gene: TRBV7-2; CDR3aa: CASSLGVGETQYF
abundance: -; j_gene: TRBJ2-7; v_gene: TRBV29-1; CDR3aa: CSVLRTATGEQYF
abundance: -; j_gene: TRBJ1-5; v_gene: TRBV28; CDR3aa: CASSRQPNNQPQHF
abundance: -; j_gene: TRBJ1-1; v_gene: TRBV7-8; CDR3aa: CASSLAGQADTEAFF
abundance: -; j_gene: TRBJ1-4; v_gene: TRBV5-1; CDR3aa: CASSLGGSNEKLFF
abundance: -; j_gene: TRBJ2-1; v_gene: TRBV28; CDR3aa: CASRGPSPGDNEQFF
abundance: -; j_gene: TRBJ1-1; v_gene: TRBV28; CDR3aa: CASRKQGVPEAFF